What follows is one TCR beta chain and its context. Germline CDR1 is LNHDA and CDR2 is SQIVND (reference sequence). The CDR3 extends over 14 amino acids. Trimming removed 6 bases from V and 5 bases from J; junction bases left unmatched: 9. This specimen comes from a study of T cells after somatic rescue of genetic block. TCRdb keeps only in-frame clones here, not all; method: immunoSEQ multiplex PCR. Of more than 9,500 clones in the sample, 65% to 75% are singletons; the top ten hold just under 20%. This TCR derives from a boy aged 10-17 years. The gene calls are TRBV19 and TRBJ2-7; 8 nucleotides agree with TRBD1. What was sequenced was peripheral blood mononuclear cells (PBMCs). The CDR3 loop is CASSVGQGNDEQYF. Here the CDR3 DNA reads TGTGCCAGTAGCGTCGGACAGGGAAACGACGAGCAGTACTTC. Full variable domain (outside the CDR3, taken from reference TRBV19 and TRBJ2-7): DGGITQSPKYLFRKEGQNVTLSCEQNLNHDAMYWYRQDPGQGLRLIYYSQIVNDFQKGDIAEGYSVSREKKESFPLTVTSAQKNPTAFYLCASSVGQGNDEQYFGPGTRLTVT.